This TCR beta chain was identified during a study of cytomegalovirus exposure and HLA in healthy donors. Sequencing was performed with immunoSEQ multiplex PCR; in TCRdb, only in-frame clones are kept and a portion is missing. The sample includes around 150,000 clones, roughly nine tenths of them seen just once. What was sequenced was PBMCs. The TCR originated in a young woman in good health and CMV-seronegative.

The DNA of the CDR3 is TGTGCCACCAGCGAGACAGGGAGAGAGACCCAGTACTTC. It yields the protein CATSETGRETQYF. The gene calls are TRBV15 and TRBJ2-5; 7 bases line up with TRBD1. The CDR3 has 13 residues. Germline values: CDR1 LNHNV, CDR2 YYDKDF (reference sequence). V was pared by 5 bases and J by 4 bases, with 4 bases of the junction left unmatched.